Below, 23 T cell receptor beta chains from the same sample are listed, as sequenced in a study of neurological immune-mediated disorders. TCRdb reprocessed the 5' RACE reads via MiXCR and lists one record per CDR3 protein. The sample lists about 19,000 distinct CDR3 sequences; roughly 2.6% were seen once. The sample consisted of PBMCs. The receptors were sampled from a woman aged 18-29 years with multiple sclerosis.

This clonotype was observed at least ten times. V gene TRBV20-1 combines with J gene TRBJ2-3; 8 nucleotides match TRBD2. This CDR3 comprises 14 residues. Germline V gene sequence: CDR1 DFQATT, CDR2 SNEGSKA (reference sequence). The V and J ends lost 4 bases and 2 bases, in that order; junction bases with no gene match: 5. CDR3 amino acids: CSANKREITDTQYF. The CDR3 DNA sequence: TGCAGTGCTAACAAGCGGGAGATCACAGATACGCAGTATTTT.

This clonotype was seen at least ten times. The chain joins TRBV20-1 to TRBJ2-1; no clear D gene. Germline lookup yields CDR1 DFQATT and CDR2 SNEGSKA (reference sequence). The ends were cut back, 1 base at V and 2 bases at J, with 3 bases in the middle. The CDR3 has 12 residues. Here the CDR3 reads CSARVTYNEQFF. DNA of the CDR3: TGCAGTGCTAGAGTGACCTACAATGAGCAGTTCTTC.

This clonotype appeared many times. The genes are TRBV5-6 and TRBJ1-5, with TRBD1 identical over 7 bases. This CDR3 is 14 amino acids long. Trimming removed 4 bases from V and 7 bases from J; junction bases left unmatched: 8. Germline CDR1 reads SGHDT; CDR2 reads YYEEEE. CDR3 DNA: TGTGCCAGCAGCCAGACAGGGATTGGGCAGCCCCAGCATTTT. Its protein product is CASSQTGIGQPQHF.

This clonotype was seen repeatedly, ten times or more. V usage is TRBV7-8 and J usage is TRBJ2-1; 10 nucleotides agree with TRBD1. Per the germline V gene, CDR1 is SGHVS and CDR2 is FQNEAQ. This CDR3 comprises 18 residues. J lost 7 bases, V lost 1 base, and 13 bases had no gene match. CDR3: CASSLEAPWTGGLNEQFF. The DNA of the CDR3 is TGTGCCAGCAGCTTAGAAGCCCCCTGGACAGGGGGTCTAAATGAGCAGTTCTTC.

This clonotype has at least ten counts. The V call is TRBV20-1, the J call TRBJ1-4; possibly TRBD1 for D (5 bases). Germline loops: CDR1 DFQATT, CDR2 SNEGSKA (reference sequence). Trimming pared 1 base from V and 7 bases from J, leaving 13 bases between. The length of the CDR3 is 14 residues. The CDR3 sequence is CSARVRGSGEKLFF. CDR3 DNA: TGCAGTGCTAGAGTACGGGGCTCGGGTGAAAAACTGTTTTTT.

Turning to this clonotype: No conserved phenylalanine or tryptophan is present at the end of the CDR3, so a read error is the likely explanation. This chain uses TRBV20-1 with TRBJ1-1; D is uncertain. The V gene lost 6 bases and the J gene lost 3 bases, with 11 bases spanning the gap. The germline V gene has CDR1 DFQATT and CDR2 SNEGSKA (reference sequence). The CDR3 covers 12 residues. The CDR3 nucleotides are TGCAGTGCCCCGACTCGGGACACTGAAGCTTTCATT. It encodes CSAPTRDTEAFI.

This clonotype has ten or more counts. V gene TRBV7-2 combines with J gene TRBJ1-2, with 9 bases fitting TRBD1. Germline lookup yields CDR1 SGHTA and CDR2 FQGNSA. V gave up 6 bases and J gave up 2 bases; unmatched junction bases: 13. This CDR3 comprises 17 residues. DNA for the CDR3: TGTGCCAGCAGTCAAAGACAGGGGGTTCGGGGGAACTATGGCTACACCTTC. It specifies CASSQRQGVRGNYGYTF. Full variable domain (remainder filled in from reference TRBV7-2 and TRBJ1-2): GAGVSQSPSNKVTEKGKDVELRCDPISGHTALYWYRQSLGQGLEFLIYFQGNSAPDKSGLPSDRFSAERTGGSVSTLTIQRTQQEDSAVYLCASSQRQGVRGNYGYTFGSGTRLTVV.

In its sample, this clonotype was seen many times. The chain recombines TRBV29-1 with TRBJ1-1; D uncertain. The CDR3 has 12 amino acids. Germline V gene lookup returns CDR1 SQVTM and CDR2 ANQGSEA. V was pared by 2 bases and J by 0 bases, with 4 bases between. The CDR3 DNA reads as TGCAGCGTTGAATGGATGAACACTGAAGCTTTCTTT. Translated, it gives CSVEWMNTEAFF.

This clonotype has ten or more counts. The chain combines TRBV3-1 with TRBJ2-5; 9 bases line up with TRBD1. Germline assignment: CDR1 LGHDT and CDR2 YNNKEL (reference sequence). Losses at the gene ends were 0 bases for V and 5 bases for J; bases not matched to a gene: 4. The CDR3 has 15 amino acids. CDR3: CASSQEQGAGETQYF. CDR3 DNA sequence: TGTGCCAGCAGCCAAGAACAGGGGGCAGGGGAGACCCAGTACTTC.

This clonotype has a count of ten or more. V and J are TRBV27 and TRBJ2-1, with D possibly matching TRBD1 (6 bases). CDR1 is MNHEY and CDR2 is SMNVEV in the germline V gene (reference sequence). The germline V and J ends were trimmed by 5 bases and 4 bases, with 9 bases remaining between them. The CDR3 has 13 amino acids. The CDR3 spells CASSQGRYNEQFF. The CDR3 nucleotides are TGTGCCAGCAGTCAGGGGAGATACAATGAGCAGTTCTTC.

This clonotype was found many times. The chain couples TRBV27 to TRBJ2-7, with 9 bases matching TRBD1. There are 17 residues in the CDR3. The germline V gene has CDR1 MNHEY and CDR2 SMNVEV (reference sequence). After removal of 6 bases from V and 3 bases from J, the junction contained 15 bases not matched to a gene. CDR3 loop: CASRLTPQDRGLYEQYF. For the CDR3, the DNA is TGTGCCAGCAGATTAACCCCCCAGGACAGGGGCCTCTACGAGCAGTACTTC.

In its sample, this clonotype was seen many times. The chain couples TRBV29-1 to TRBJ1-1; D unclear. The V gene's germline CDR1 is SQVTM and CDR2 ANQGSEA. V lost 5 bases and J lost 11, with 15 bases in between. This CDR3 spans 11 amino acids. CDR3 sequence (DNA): TGCAGCGTTCAGCAGGCAGCCAGCGCTTTCTTT. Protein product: CSVQQAASAFF.

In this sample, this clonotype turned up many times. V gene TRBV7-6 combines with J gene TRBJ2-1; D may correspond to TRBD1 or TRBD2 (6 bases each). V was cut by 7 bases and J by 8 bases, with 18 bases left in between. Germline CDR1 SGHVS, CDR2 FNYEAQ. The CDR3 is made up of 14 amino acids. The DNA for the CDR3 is TGTGCCAGCACACAGGGACTTGGGGGCGATGAGCAGTTCTTC. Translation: CASTQGLGGDEQFF.

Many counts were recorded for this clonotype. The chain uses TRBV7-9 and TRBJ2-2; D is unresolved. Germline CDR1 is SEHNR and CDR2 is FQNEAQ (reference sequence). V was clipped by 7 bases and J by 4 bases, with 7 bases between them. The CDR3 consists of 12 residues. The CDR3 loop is CASTLGTGELFF. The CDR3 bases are TGTGCCAGCACCCTAGGCACCGGGGAGCTGTTTTTT.

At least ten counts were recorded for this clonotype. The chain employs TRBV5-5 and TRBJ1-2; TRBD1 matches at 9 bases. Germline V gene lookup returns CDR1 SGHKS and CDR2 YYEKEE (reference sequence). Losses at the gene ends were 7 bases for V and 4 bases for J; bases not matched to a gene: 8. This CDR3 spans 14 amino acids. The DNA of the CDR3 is TGTGCCAGCGCGTGGACAGGGGATGCCTATGGCTACACCTTC. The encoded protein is CASAWTGDAYGYTF.

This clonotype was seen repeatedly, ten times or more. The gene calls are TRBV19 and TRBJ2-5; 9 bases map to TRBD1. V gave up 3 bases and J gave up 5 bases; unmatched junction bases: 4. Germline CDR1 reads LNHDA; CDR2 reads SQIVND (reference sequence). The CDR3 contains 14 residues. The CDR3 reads CASSILQGAETQYF. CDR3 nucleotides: TGTGCCAGTAGTATTCTACAGGGGGCCGAGACCCAGTACTTC.

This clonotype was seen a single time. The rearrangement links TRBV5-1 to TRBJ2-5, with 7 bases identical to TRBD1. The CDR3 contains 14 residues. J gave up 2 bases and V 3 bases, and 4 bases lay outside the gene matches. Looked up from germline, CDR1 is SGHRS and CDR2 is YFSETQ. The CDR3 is CASSSRTGQETQYF. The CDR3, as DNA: TGCGCCAGCAGCTCACGGACAGGACAAGAGACCCAGTACTTC.

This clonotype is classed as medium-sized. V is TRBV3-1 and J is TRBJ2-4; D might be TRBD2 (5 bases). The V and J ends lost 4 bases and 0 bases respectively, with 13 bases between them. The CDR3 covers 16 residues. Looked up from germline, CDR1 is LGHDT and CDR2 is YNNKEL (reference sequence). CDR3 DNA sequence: TGTGCCAGCAGCCCTACGGACTCTCAAGCCAAAAACATTCAGTACTTC. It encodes CASSPTDSQAKNIQYF.

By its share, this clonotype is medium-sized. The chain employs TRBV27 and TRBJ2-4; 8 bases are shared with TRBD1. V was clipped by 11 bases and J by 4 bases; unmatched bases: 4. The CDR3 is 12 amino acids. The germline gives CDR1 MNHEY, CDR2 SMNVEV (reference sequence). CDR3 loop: CASRQGKNIQYF. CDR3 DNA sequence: TGTGCCTCTAGACAGGGGAAAAACATTCAGTACTTC.

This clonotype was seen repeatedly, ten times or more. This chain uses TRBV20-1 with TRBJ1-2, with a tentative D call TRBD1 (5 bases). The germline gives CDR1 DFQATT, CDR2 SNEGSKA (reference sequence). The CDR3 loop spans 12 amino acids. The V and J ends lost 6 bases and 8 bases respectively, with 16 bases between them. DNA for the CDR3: TGCAGTGCGGCCAGGGAATCGCAGGGCTACACCTTC. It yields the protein CSAARESQGYTF.

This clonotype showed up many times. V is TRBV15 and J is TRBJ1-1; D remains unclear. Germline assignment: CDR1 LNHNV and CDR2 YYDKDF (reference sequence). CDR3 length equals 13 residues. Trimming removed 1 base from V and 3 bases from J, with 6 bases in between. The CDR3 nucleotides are TGTGCCACCAGCAGAGTCACGGACACTGAAGCTTTCTTT. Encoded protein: CATSRVTDTEAFF. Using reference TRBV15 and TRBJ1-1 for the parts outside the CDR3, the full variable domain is DAMVIQNPRYQVTQFGKPVTLSCSQTLNHNVMYWYQQKSSQAPKLLFHYYDKDFNNEADTPDNFQSRRPNTSFCFLDIRSPGLGDTAMYLCATSRVTDTEAFFGQGTRLTVV.

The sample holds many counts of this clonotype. CDR3 loop: CASNRGATNEKLFF. The CDR3 bases are TGTGCCAGCAACCGGGGAGCAACTAATGAAAAACTGTTTTTT. The chain combines TRBV7-9 with TRBJ1-4; D not certain. CDR1 and CDR2 from the germline V gene are SEHNR and FQNEAQ (reference sequence). V shed 7 bases and J shed 0 bases, with 9 bases lying between them. This CDR3 has 14 residues.

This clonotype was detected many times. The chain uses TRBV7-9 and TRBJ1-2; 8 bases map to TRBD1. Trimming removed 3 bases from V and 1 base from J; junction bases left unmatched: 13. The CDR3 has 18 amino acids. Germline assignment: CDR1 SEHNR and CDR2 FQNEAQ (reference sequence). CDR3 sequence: CASSLTDRGRTNNYGYTF. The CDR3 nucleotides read TGTGCCAGCAGCTTGACCGACAGGGGCCGAACCAATAACTATGGCTACACCTTC.